This is a list of T cell receptor beta chains from one sample in a study of shared clonotypes between healthy human individuals. The protocol was immunoSEQ multiplex PCR, while the TCRdb copy is restricted to in-frame clones and leaves out a portion. The repertoire holds roughly 2.1 million clones, with about 93% as singletons. Sequenced input: naive CD8+ T cells from PBMCs. The receptor set was obtained from a man aged 18 to 30 in good health. Some clones in this sample may be carry-over from other donors' samples. Each CDR3 is given with its conserved first and last residue. The order of the fields is V gene, clone size, CDR3 length, D gene, J gene, CDR3 protein, CDR3 DNA. The D gene is left open where the match is weak. Size values are once, few and many counts, or a class for expanded clones, and some rows have none.

v_call: TRBV1
clone_size: -
cdr3_length: 19
d_call: -
j_call: TRBJ2-1
cdr3_aa: CTSSQDLGTSGSSYNEQFF
cdr3_nt: TGCACCAGCAGCCAAGATCTCGGGACTAGCGGGAGCTCCTACAATGAGCAGTTCTTC

v_call: TRBV27
clone_size: -
cdr3_length: 14
d_call: -
j_call: TRBJ2-7
cdr3_aa: CASSPAGLSYEQYF
cdr3_nt: TGTGCCAGCAGCCCAGCCGGACTCTCGTACGAGCAGTACTTC

v_call: TRBV27
clone_size: -
cdr3_length: 14
d_call: TRBD1
j_call: TRBJ2-7
cdr3_aa: CASSYRGSPYEQYF
cdr3_nt: TGTGCCAGCAGTTACAGGGGGAGTCCCTACGAGCAGTACTTC

v_call: TRBV4-1
clone_size: once
cdr3_length: 16
d_call: TRBD1
j_call: TRBJ1-2
cdr3_aa: CASSQERRGPWGGYTF
cdr3_nt: TGCGCCAGCAGCCAAGAACGAAGGGGGCCCTGGGGTGGCTACACCTTC

v_call: TRBV2
clone_size: -
cdr3_length: 17
d_call: TRBD2
j_call: TRBJ2-1
cdr3_aa: CASMRLAGGRAYNEQFF
cdr3_nt: TGTGCCAGCATGCGGTTAGCGGGAGGCCGGGCCTACAATGAGCAGTTCTTC

v_call: TRBV27
clone_size: -
cdr3_length: 16
d_call: -
j_call: TRBJ2-1
cdr3_aa: CASSASLGGPYNEQFF
cdr3_nt: TGTGCCAGCAGCGCATCTCTGGGAGGACCCTACAATGAGCAGTTCTTC

v_call: TRBV27
clone_size: once
cdr3_length: 18
d_call: TRBD2
j_call: TRBJ2-2
cdr3_aa: CAIPPPPTSGKNTGELFF
cdr3_nt: TGTGCCATCCCACCGCCTCCCACTAGCGGGAAGAACACCGGGGAGCTGTTTTTT

v_call: TRBV28
clone_size: once
cdr3_length: 14
d_call: -
j_call: TRBJ1-1
cdr3_aa: CASRVGPRNTEAFF
cdr3_nt: TGTGCCAGCAGAGTAGGGCCAAGGAACACTGAAGCTTTCTTT

v_call: TRBV9
clone_size: few
cdr3_length: 11
d_call: -
j_call: TRBJ2-3
cdr3_aa: CASSDTDTQYF
cdr3_nt: TGTGCCAGCAGCGACACAGATACGCAGTATTTT

v_call: TRBV4-2
clone_size: -
cdr3_length: 19
d_call: TRBD2
j_call: TRBJ2-7
cdr3_aa: CASSQVGTSGPGTTYEQYF
cdr3_nt: TGTGCCAGCAGCCAAGTTGGGACTAGCGGGCCTGGCACCACCTACGAGCAGTACTTC

v_call: TRBV7-9
clone_size: -
cdr3_length: 12
d_call: -
j_call: TRBJ2-1
cdr3_aa: CASSFSYNEQFF
cdr3_nt: TGTGCCAGCAGCTTTAGTTACAATGAGCAGTTCTTC

v_call: TRBV27
clone_size: -
cdr3_length: 15
d_call: -
j_call: TRBJ1-3
cdr3_aa: CATRAGLDSGNTIYF
cdr3_nt: TGTGCTACCCGAGCAGGGCTCGACTCTGGAAACACCATATATTTT

v_call: TRBV19
clone_size: once
cdr3_length: 15
d_call: TRBD2
j_call: TRBJ2-1
cdr3_aa: CASSIIAGGPNEQFF
cdr3_nt: TGTGCCAGTAGTATTATAGCGGGAGGACCCAATGAGCAGTTCTTC

v_call: TRBV4-1
clone_size: -
cdr3_length: 14
d_call: -
j_call: TRBJ1-3
cdr3_aa: CASGQRGTGNTIYF
cdr3_nt: TGCGCCAGCGGACAACGGGGTACCGGAAACACCATATATTTT

v_call: TRBV4-1
clone_size: -
cdr3_length: 15
d_call: TRBD2
j_call: TRBJ2-1
cdr3_aa: CASSQGTSEYNEQFF
cdr3_nt: TGCGCCAGCAGCCAAGGGACTAGCGAATACAATGAGCAGTTCTTC

v_call: TRBV27
clone_size: -
cdr3_length: 16
d_call: TRBD2
j_call: TRBJ2-1
cdr3_aa: CASSPRTSGRGDEQFF
cdr3_nt: TGTGCCAGCAGTCCCCGGACTAGCGGGAGAGGAGATGAGCAGTTCTTC

v_call: TRBV19
clone_size: -
cdr3_length: 16
d_call: TRBD1
j_call: TRBJ2-7
cdr3_aa: CATSTGVGALTYEQYF
cdr3_nt: TGTGCCACCTCGACAGGGGTGGGGGCGTTAACCTACGAGCAGTACTTC

v_call: TRBV29-1
clone_size: -
cdr3_length: 12
d_call: -
j_call: TRBJ2-7
cdr3_aa: CSAETGTYEQYF
cdr3_nt: TGCAGCGCCGAGACAGGTACCTACGAGCAGTACTTC

v_call: TRBV6-5
clone_size: once
cdr3_length: 13
d_call: -
j_call: TRBJ1-1
cdr3_aa: CATRQGPGTEAFF
cdr3_nt: TGTGCCACCCGTCAGGGCCCCGGCACTGAAGCTTTCTTT

v_call: TRBV4-1
clone_size: -
cdr3_length: 15
d_call: -
j_call: TRBJ2-6
cdr3_aa: CASRLGESGANVLTF
cdr3_nt: TGCGCCAGTAGATTAGGGGAATCGGGGGCCAACGTCCTGACTTTC

v_call: TRBV9
clone_size: -
cdr3_length: 14
d_call: -
j_call: TRBJ2-7
cdr3_aa: CASSVGGPSYEQYF
cdr3_nt: TGTGCCAGCAGCGTCGGGGGGCCGTCCTACGAGCAGTACTTC

v_call: TRBV19
clone_size: -
cdr3_length: 12
d_call: -
j_call: TRBJ2-7
cdr3_aa: CASSDSIYEQYF
cdr3_nt: TGTGCCAGTAGCGACTCTATCTACGAGCAGTACTTC

v_call: TRBV28
clone_size: -
cdr3_length: 17
d_call: -
j_call: TRBJ1-5
cdr3_aa: CASSRDRDAGSNQPQHF
cdr3_nt: TGTGCCAGCAGCCGCGACCGGGACGCCGGGAGCAATCAGCCCCAGCATTTT

v_call: TRBV9
clone_size: -
cdr3_length: 16
d_call: TRBD2
j_call: TRBJ2-5
cdr3_aa: CASSPQREGSAETQYF
cdr3_nt: TGTGCCAGCAGCCCCCAGCGGGAAGGGTCGGCAGAGACCCAGTACTTC

v_call: TRBV11-3
clone_size: -
cdr3_length: 18
d_call: TRBD1
j_call: TRBJ2-1
cdr3_aa: CASSPGTGPRSSYNEQFF
cdr3_nt: TGTGCCAGCAGCCCCGGGACAGGCCCTAGGAGCTCCTACAATGAGCAGTTCTTC